This TCR beta chain was observed in a study of T cell responses to AZD1222 COVID-19 vaccine. Only in-frame clones appear in the TCRdb table, and some are missing; sequencing was by immunoSEQ multiplex PCR. The top ten clones hold less than 1.3% of a sample with about 160,000 clones, roughly nine tenths of them seen once. The CDR3 is 14 residues long. The V gene's germline CDR1 is SNHLY and CDR2 FYNNEI. With 4 bases removed from V and 5 bases from J, the gap between germline ends came to 12 bases. The sequence was collected from an adult who received the AZD1222 COVID-19 vaccine. Sequencing used peripheral blood, obtained 28 days after the second AZD1222 dose. The rearrangement links TRBV2 to TRBJ1-5; D uncertain. CDR3 sequence: CASSGAFQDQPQHF. In nucleotides, the CDR3 is TGTGCCAGCAGTGGAGCGTTCCAGGATCAGCCCCAGCATTTT.